Following are 13 T cell receptor beta chains from one sample sequenced in a study of T-cell memory formation after mild COVID-19. One entry per CDR3 protein results from TCRdb running MiXCR on the 5' RACE reads. Of approximately 450,000 distinct CDR3 sequences detected, about 20% appear once; the ten largest clones hold more than 9%. Material for sequencing was PBMCs or a T cell subset sorted from them (not recorded which). The receptor set was obtained from an adult woman who had mild COVID-19 (a few samples of this study predate the infection). Cell type and time point are not known.

This chain uses TRBV29-1 with TRBJ2-1; D tentatively reads TRBD1 or TRBD2 (5 bases each). From germline, CDR1 is SQVTM and CDR2 ANQGSEA. V lost 0 bases and J lost 9, with 12 bases in between. The CDR3 runs 13 residues. The CDR3 spells CSVEDPRGREQFF. Here the CDR3 DNA reads TGCAGCGTTGAAGATCCCCGGGGACGTGAGCAGTTCTTC.

The table lists this clonotype with a few counts. The J gene is TRBJ1-2, the V gene TRBV20-1, with TRBD1 matching 7 bases. The V segment lost 4 bases and the J segment 3 bases; nucleotides outside the gene matches: 11. The CDR3 totals 15 residues. Germline-derived CDR1 and CDR2 are DFQATT and SNEGSKA (reference sequence). In nucleotides, the CDR3 is TGCAGTGCTACCGTGGGGACAGCTTTATACTATGGCTACACCTTC. This gives the protein CSATVGTALYYGYTF.

V is TRBV6-6 and J is TRBJ2-3, with TRBD1 as a possible D gene (5 bases). Germline values: CDR1 MNHNY, CDR2 SVGAGI (reference sequence). V was clipped by 5 bases and J by 1 base, with 13 bases between them. The CDR3 consists of 15 residues. The DNA of the CDR3 is TGTGCCAGCAGTAAGATAGGGGCACGCACAGATACGCAGTATTTT. This sequence encodes CASSKIGARTDTQYF.

The chain links TRBV14 to TRBJ2-5, with D maybe TRBD1 (5 bases). V shed 0 bases and J shed 7 bases, with 12 bases lying between them. Germline values: CDR1 SGHDN, CDR2 FVKESK. The CDR3 has 14 amino acids. This chain's CDR3 is CASSQDRAVGTQYF. CDR3 in DNA: TGTGCCAGCAGCCAAGACAGGGCTGTGGGGACCCAGTACTTC.

The chain employs TRBV3-1 and TRBJ1-1; no reliable D call. This CDR3 has 14 amino acids. V was clipped by 2 bases and J by 6 bases, with 13 bases between them. CDR1 and CDR2 from the germline V gene are LGHDT and YNNKEL (reference sequence). The CDR3 nucleotides are TGTGCCAGCAGCCAACCAACAGAGCTAGCTGAAGCTTTCTTT. Translating gives CASSQPTELAEAFF.

This chain joins TRBV2 and TRBJ2-2; D is undetermined. The CDR3 length is 13 residues. V was cut by 4 bases and J by 6 bases, with 9 bases left in between. CDR1 SNHLY and CDR2 FYNNEI come from the germline V gene. The CDR3 DNA reads TGTGCCAGCAGTGTCGGCCCCCCCGGGGAGCTGTTTTTT. Its protein product is CASSVGPPGELFF.

The chain is built from TRBV5-1 and TRBJ1-5, with 7 bases lining up with TRBD1. The length of the CDR3 is 13 residues. V lost 7 bases and J lost 9; bases outside the gene matches: 10. The V gene's germline CDR1 is SGHRS and CDR2 YFSETQ. In DNA, the CDR3 is TGCGCCAGCCCCCCCCAGGGGGTTCCGCCCCAGCATTTT. Its protein product is CASPPQGVPPQHF.

The chain links TRBV27 to TRBJ2-7; 7 bases are a match to TRBD1. Per germline, CDR1 MNHEY and CDR2 SMNVEV (reference sequence). Losses at the gene ends were 4 bases for V and 0 bases for J; bases not matched to a gene: 3. The CDR3 sequence is 14 residues long. CDR3 amino acids: CASSSTGSSYEQYF. The CDR3, as DNA: TGTGCCAGCAGTTCGACAGGGAGCTCCTACGAGCAGTACTTC.

The chain recombines TRBV6-5 with TRBJ1-5; 8 bases line up with TRBD1. Germline trimming cut 2 bases from V and 7 bases from J; bases unmatched to any gene: 7. CDR1 and CDR2 (germline): MNHEY, SVGAGI. This CDR3 is 15 amino acids long. The CDR3 sequence is CASSYGQGEEQPQHF. In DNA form, the CDR3 reads TGTGCCAGCAGTTACGGACAGGGTGAGGAACAGCCCCAGCATTTT.

At least ten counts were recorded for this clonotype. A much larger clone differs by one base, so this may be a read error. This sequence joins TRBV20-1 and TRBJ2-5, with a possible D match to TRBD1 (5 bases). The germline V gene encodes CDR1 DFQATT and CDR2 SNEGSKA (reference sequence). The CDR3 spans 11 residues. In nucleotides, the CDR3 is TGCAGGGCCCCAGCAGGGCGGACCCAGTACTTC. Translated: CRAPAGRTQYF.

This chain connects TRBV5-1 to TRBJ2-5, with 10 bases matching TRBD1. CDR1 and CDR2 from the germline V gene are SGHRS and YFSETQ. The CDR3 is made up of 15 amino acids. The V gene end was trimmed by 3 bases and the J gene end by 4 bases; junction bases not matched to a gene: 6. CDR3 loop: CASSSPTGGGETQYF. Written as DNA, the CDR3 is TGCGCCAGCAGCTCACCGACAGGGGGCGGAGAGACCCAGTACTTC.

The DNA of the CDR3 is TGCGCCAGCAGCTCTTACAACACCGGGGAGCTGTTTTTT. It encodes CASSSYNTGELFF. V gene TRBV5-1 combines with J gene TRBJ2-2; D uncertain. The CDR3 covers 13 residues. Germline V gene lookup returns CDR1 SGHRS and CDR2 YFSETQ. V gave up 3 bases and J gave up 2 bases, with 5 bases separating them.

This clonotype was detected a few times. The chain employs TRBV7-2 and TRBJ2-4; D tentatively reads TRBD1 or TRBD2 (5 bases each). Looked up from germline, CDR1 is SGHTA and CDR2 is FQGNSA. The CDR3 has 16 residues. Deletions cut 4 bases from V and 0 bases from J, with 13 bases between. The CDR3 here is CASSSRGQLAKNIQYF. The CDR3 DNA is TGTGCCAGCAGCTCTCGGGGCCAGTTAGCCAAAAACATTCAGTACTTC.